The next 17 T cell receptor beta chains were all read from a single sample in a study of identical twins. TCRdb passed the 5' RACE reads through MiXCR, listing each CDR3 protein once. The repertoire has 300,000 to 400,000 distinct CDR3 sequences, approximately 13% of them found once; the top ten carry approximately 7.5%. Another study also made use of these data, one on yellow fever vaccine responses in identical twins.

Sequenced material: CD8+ T cells sorted from blood. The source of these receptors is a woman younger than 30 in good health.

The table lists this clonotype with a few counts. The J gene is TRBJ1-3, the V gene TRBV12-3 or TRBV12-4; D is uncertain. Trimming left V 7 bases short and J 2 bases short, with 3 bases between. The CDR3 sequence is 11 residues long. This CDR3 is CASNTGNTIYF. CDR3 coding DNA: TGTGCCAGCAACACTGGAAACACCATATATTTT.

This clonotype was found a few times. The chain recombines TRBV6-2 or TRBV6-3 with TRBJ2-7; 12 nucleotides align to TRBD2. The CDR3 is made up of 16 amino acids. Trimming cost V 2 bases and J 2 bases; bases outside gene matches: 4. Germline assignment: CDR1 MNHEY and CDR2 SVGEGT. CDR3 nucleotide sequence: TGTGCCAGCAGTTACCTCCGGACTAGCGGGACCTACGAGCAGTACTTC. Protein product: CASSYLRTSGTYEQYF.

This clonotype was counted a few times. The chain joins TRBV20-1 to TRBJ2-7, with a tentative D call TRBD1 (6 bases). Trimming removed 4 bases at V and 2 bases at J, with 18 bases between. Germline CDR1 reads DFQATT; CDR2 reads SNEGSKA (reference sequence). The CDR3 totals 15 residues. The CDR3 here is CSATGGGESPYEQYV. For the CDR3, the DNA is TGCAGTGCTACTGGGGGCGGCGAAAGCCCCTACGAGCAGTACGTC.

The chain employs TRBV20-1 and TRBJ1-1; D unclear. CDR3 length: 13 amino acids. Trimming pared 5 bases from V and 0 bases from J, leaving 10 bases between. Germline CDR1 and CDR2: DFQATT and SNEGSKA (reference sequence). The CDR3 reads CSAGRTLNTEAFF. The DNA of the CDR3 is TGCAGTGCTGGGAGGACCCTGAACACTGAAGCTTTCTTT.

This clonotype was counted a few times. V and J are TRBV6-5 and TRBJ2-7; D tentatively fits TRBD1 or TRBD2 (5 bases each). Germline CDR1 and CDR2: MNHEY and SVGAGI. The CDR3 has 12 amino acids. The ends were cut back, 6 bases at V and 1 base at J, with 7 bases in the middle. The CDR3: CASRGESYEQYF. DNA for the CDR3: TGTGCCAGCAGGGGGGAGTCCTACGAGCAGTACTTC.

The chain is built from TRBV2 and TRBJ2-7; 7 nucleotides align to TRBD1. The CDR3 spans 16 residues. Germline V CDR1 and CDR2: SNHLY, FYNNEI. Trimming took 3 bases from V and 0 from J; bases not matched to a gene: 8. The CDR3 DNA reads TGTGCCAGCAGTGACCCCCGGGACAGCAGCTCCTACGAGCAGTACGTC. Its translation is CASSDPRDSSSYEQYV.

A note on this clonotype: Germline is not matched at one junction end, which may reflect a read error. The rearrangement joins TRBV24-1 to TRBJ2-2, with D tentatively TRBD1 or TRBD2 (5 bases each). The length of the CDR3 is 15 residues. CDR1 is KGHDR, CDR2 SFDVKD, per germline. CDR3 coding DNA: TGTGCCACCAGTGATTTCGGGGACCACAACGGGGAGCTGTTATTT. Residues: CATSDFGDHNGELLF.

In this sample, this clonotype turned up a few times. J is TRBJ1-1 and V is TRBV5-6; no definite D call. Trimming left V 2 bases short and J 3 bases short, with 8 bases between. CDR1 SGHDT and CDR2 YYEEEE come from the germline V gene. The CDR3 loop spans 13 amino acids. The CDR3 region is CASSFPQDTEAFF. For the CDR3, the DNA is TGTGCCAGCAGCTTTCCGCAGGACACTGAAGCTTTCTTT.

This clonotype was observed at least ten times. The chain combines TRBV20-1 with TRBJ2-1; D uncertain. CDR1 and CDR2 (germline): DFQATT, SNEGSKA (reference sequence). V was cut by 3 bases and J by 5 bases, with 11 bases left in between. This CDR3 spans 13 amino acids. The CDR3 loop is CSASTRRDNEQFF. The CDR3 DNA reads as TGCAGTGCTAGTACGCGCAGAGACAATGAGCAGTTCTTC.

This clonotype was seen more than once but under ten times. The chain has TRBV28 and TRBJ2-2, with 7 bases fitting TRBD1. J gave up 4 bases and V 2 bases, and 10 bases lay outside the gene matches. The germline V gene has CDR1 MDHEN and CDR2 SYDVKM. CDR3 size: 17 residues. In nucleotides, the CDR3 is TGTGCCAGCAGTTTACCCACGACAGGGTTGGGCACCGGGGAGCTGTTTTTT. Its protein product is CASSLPTTGLGTGELFF.

The CDR3 DNA is TGTGCCAGCAGCCAAGTGACCACCCGGGACAGGGACCACACCGGGGAGCTGTTTTTT. Protein sequence: CASSQVTTRDRDHTGELFF. The chain joins TRBV3-1 to TRBJ2-2, with 9 nucleotides matching TRBD1. This CDR3 comprises 19 residues. Trimming took 1 base from V and 3 from J; bases not matched to a gene: 12. Per germline, CDR1 LGHDT and CDR2 YNNKEL (reference sequence). The full variable domain, completed using reference TRBV3-1 and TRBJ2-2, is DTAVSQTPKYLVTQMGNDKSIKCEQNLGHDTMYWYKQDSKKFLKIMFSYNNKELIINETVPNRFSPKSPDKAHLNLHINSLELGDSAVYFCASSQVTTRDRDHTGELFFGEGSRLTVL.

In this sample, this clonotype turned up a few times. The chain couples TRBV6-5 to TRBJ1-2, with D maybe TRBD1 (6 bases). The germline CDR1 and CDR2 sequences are MNHEY and SVGAGI. This CDR3 contains 15 residues. The V and J ends lost 2 bases and 4 bases respectively, with 14 bases between them. CDR3 protein: CASSYGAGTIYGYTF. The CDR3 DNA is TGTGCCAGCAGTTACGGGGCAGGGACAATCTATGGCTACACCTTC.

The chain recombines TRBV7-9 with TRBJ2-7; 11 bases match TRBD2. CDR3 length: 14 amino acids. The ends lost 5 bases at V and 5 bases at J; junction bases unmatched: 5. Germline CDR1 reads SEHNR; CDR2 reads FQNEAQ (reference sequence). DNA for the CDR3: TGTGCCAGCAGCCTTAGCGGGAGGGACCACGAGCAGTACTTC. Its translation is CASSLSGRDHEQYF.

This chain connects TRBV4-1 to TRBJ2-1; 7 nucleotides agree with TRBD2. Losses at the gene ends were 5 bases for V and 8 bases for J; bases not matched to a gene: 6. The germline gives CDR1 MGHRA, CDR2 YSYEKL. The CDR3 length is 13 residues. CDR3 sequence reads: CASSFRGGYEQFF. The CDR3 bases are TGCGCCAGCAGCTTTCGCGGGGGTTATGAGCAGTTCTTC.

This clonotype showed up many times. This chain links TRBV29-1 with TRBJ2-1; no reliable D call. Germline V gene lookup returns CDR1 SQVTM and CDR2 ANQGSEA. The CDR3 totals 13 residues. V lost 3 bases, J lost 0 bases, and 6 bases lay in between. In nucleotides, the CDR3 is TGCAGCGTTGATAAAGCCTCCTACAATGAGCAGTTCTTC. This encodes CSVDKASYNEQFF.

The sample holds a few counts of this clonotype. The chain recombines TRBV15 with TRBJ2-3, with D possibly being TRBD1 or TRBD2 (5 bases each). The V end lost 4 bases, the J end lost 1 base, and 9 bases lay between the germline ends. This CDR3 spans 14 amino acids. The germline V gene has CDR1 LNHNV and CDR2 YYDKDF (reference sequence). In DNA form, the CDR3 reads TGTGCCACCAGCAAGGGACGGGGCACAGATACGCAGTATTTT. It encodes CATSKGRGTDTQYF.

The sample holds many counts of this clonotype. The chain couples TRBV4-1 to TRBJ1-1; D may be TRBD1 (5 bases). CDR3 length: 16 amino acids. The germline CDR1 and CDR2 sequences are MGHRA and YSYEKL. Trimming removed 2 bases from V and 4 bases from J, with 17 bases in between. The CDR3 loop reads CASSQPLCDSGTEAFF. CDR3 nucleotides: TGCGCCAGCAGCCAACCATTATGTGACAGCGGCACTGAAGCTTTCTTT.